Detailed here is one TCR beta chain. The antigen remains undetermined. From germline, CDR1 is SGHNT and CDR2 YYREEE (reference sequence). CDR3 length: 18 residues. Trimming cost V 1 base and J 3 bases; bases outside gene matches: 14. Measured with immunoSEQ multiplex PCR; TCRdb has only the in-frame clones, and not every one. The sample contains tens of thousands of clones, 80% to 85% of which appear only once. These data belong to a study of a mutant IDH1 vaccine in newly diagnosed glioma. At the level of the study: With temozolomide cycles, or 4-6 weeks after radiotherapy alone, vaccination was started. The earlier regimen, radiotherapy, temozolomide, or both, was most often both.

Indicated time point: week 35, safety follow-up. Each dose of the vaccine consisted of 300 ug of mutant IDH1 20-mer peptide, with topical imiquimod. The vaccination schedule gave patients eight doses in weeks 1, 3, 5, 7, 11, 15, 19 and 23. The J gene is TRBJ1-1, the V gene TRBV5-4; 8 bases map to TRBD1. Sample: PBMCs, taken from a glioma patient whose treatment included an IDH1 peptide vaccine. The clonotype was recovered from a man aged 25-45 years with glioma. The CDR3 spells CASSLKFLQGAGYTEAFF. As DNA, the CDR3 is TGTGCCAGCAGCTTGAAATTTCTCCAGGGGGCGGGGTACACTGAAGCTTTCTTT.